The next 14 T cell receptor beta chains were all read from a single sample in a study of cytomegalovirus exposure and HLA in healthy donors (dated by TCRdb to between 2016 and 2019). Library method: the immunoSEQ multiplex PCR assay. For the multiplex PCR, a mixture combining 60 forward primers for TCR Vbeta segments and 13 reverse primers for TCR Jbeta segments was used. TCRdb took this table from immuneACCESS and kept in-frame rearrangements with V and J called. Such tables lack part of the clones; where checked against another copy, unresolved V genes explain under half of the gap, and the rest is unexplained. The sample's own table lists 150,000 to 200,000 clones. The ten biggest clones cover almost 6.5% of the sample. Sequencing was performed on PBMCs. The receptors come from a man aged 30 to 39 in good health and CMV-seronegative.

V and J are TRBV4-3 and TRBJ2-5, with 7 nucleotides matching TRBD1. Trimming at V came to 1 base and at J to 4 bases, leaving 9 bases not matched to a gene. The CDR3 runs 16 residues. Looked up from germline, CDR1 is LGHNA and CDR2 is YSLEER. The CDR3 DNA follows: TGCGCCAGCAGCCAAGTTACGGCACAGGGGCGAGAGACCCAGTACTTC. This sequence encodes CASSQVTAQGRETQYF.

The chain uses TRBV10-3 and TRBJ2-1, with TRBD2 as a possible D gene (6 bases). With 4 bases removed from V and 6 bases from J, the gap between germline ends came to 16 bases. Germline CDR1 reads ENHRY; CDR2 reads SYGVKD. The length of the CDR3 is 15 residues. The CDR3 coding sequence is TGTGCCATCAGTGGGAGCGGGCCGAAGGCCAATGAGCAGTTCTTC. This gives the protein CAISGSGPKANEQFF.

V and J are TRBV11-3 and TRBJ1-2; 8 bases align to TRBD1. The length of the CDR3 is 14 residues. Trimming took 5 bases from V and 7 from J; bases not matched to a gene: 9. Germline CDR1 and CDR2: SGHNT and YENEEA. CDR3 in DNA: TGTGCCAGCAGCCTTGATAAAGGGACAGGTGGCTACACCTTC. This gives the protein CASSLDKGTGGYTF.

The chain joins TRBV5-1 to TRBJ1-3, with D uncertain. Looked up from germline, CDR1 is SGHRS and CDR2 is YFSETQ. The ends were cut back, 4 bases at V and 0 bases at J, with 8 bases in the middle. CDR3 length: 14 residues. The CDR3: CASSLASSGNTIYF. The DNA for the CDR3 is TGCGCCAGCAGCCTCGCTAGCTCTGGAAACACCATATATTTT.

The chain joins TRBV4-2 to TRBJ2-2; the match to TRBD2 covers 8 bases. The CDR3 spans 16 residues. Germline-derived CDR1 and CDR2 are LGHNA and YNFKEQ. V lost 1 base, J lost 5 bases, and 6 bases stayed unmatched. CDR3: CASSQGSGSGTGELFF. As DNA, the CDR3 is TGTGCCAGCAGCCAAGGGAGCGGGAGTGGTACCGGGGAGCTGTTTTTT.

V and J are TRBV11-1 and TRBJ2-7, with D possibly TRBD2 on 5 matching bases. The CDR3 extends over 17 amino acids. The germline CDR1 and CDR2 sequences are SGHAT and FQDESV (reference sequence). Trimming removed 2 bases from V and 6 bases from J, with 23 bases in between. This CDR3 reads CASSLHLKTRGEGEQYF. CDR3 sequence (DNA): TGTGCCAGCAGCTTACACCTAAAGACCCGGGGTGAGGGCGAGCAGTACTTC.

The chain carries TRBV13 and TRBJ2-5; D is ambiguous. CDR3 length: 12 residues. Germline V gives CDR1 PRHDT, CDR2 FYEKMQ (reference sequence). The V and J ends lost 0 bases and 4 bases respectively, with 3 bases between them. The CDR3 spells CASSLGRETQYF. In DNA form, the CDR3 reads TGTGCCAGCAGCTTAGGGAGAGAGACCCAGTACTTC.

The chain has TRBV5-6 and TRBJ2-1; a weak D match, TRBD1 (5 bases). Germline CDR1 reads SGHDT; CDR2 reads YYEEEE. V was cut by 2 bases and J by 9 bases, with 9 bases left in between. The CDR3 is 12 residues long. In DNA form, the CDR3 reads TGTGCCAGCAGCTTCAGGGCCGCTGAGCAGTTCTTC. Protein: CASSFRAAEQFF. The whole variable domain, filled in from reference TRBV5-6 and TRBJ2-1, reads DAGVTQSPTHLIKTRGQQVTLRCSPKSGHDTVSWYQQALGQGPQFIFQYYEEEERQRGNFPDRFSGHQFPNYSSELNVNALLLGDSALYLCASSFRAAEQFFGPGTRLTVL.

Written as DNA, the CDR3 is TGTGCCAGCAGTTACTGGGGGGTGGACGATTCACCCCTCCACTTT. As protein: CASSYWGVDDSPLHF. The chain recombines TRBV6-5 with TRBJ1-6; TRBD1 might be the D (5 bases). Trimming shortened V by 1 base and J by 8 bases, and 12 bases separated the two germline ends. The CDR3 covers 15 residues. Looked up from germline, CDR1 is MNHEY and CDR2 is SVGAGI.

The chain carries TRBV25-1 and TRBJ2-1, with 12 bases matching TRBD2. Germline-derived CDR1 and CDR2 are MGHDK and SYGVNS. The V and J ends lost 4 bases and 7 bases, in that order; junction bases with no gene match: 5. The CDR3 has 15 residues. CDR3 nucleotides: TGTGCCAGCAGTGCTCGGACTAGCGGGGCGAATGAGCAGTTCTTC. Protein sequence: CASSARTSGANEQFF.

V is TRBV7-9 and J is TRBJ1-2; tentatively, D is TRBD1 (6 bases). The CDR3 loop spans 14 amino acids. Trimming removed 5 bases from V and 4 bases from J, with 14 bases in between. Germline V gene lookup returns CDR1 SEHNR and CDR2 FQNEAQ (reference sequence). CDR3 protein: CASSTPGTSYGYTF. DNA for the CDR3: TGTGCCAGCAGCACACCCGGGACAAGCTATGGCTACACCTTC.

The J gene is TRBJ2-7, the V gene TRBV9; TRBD1 matches 11 bases. Germline V gene lookup returns CDR1 SGDLS and CDR2 YYNGEE. Trimming removed 3 bases from V and 2 bases from J; junction bases left unmatched: 7. CDR3 length: 16 residues. CDR3 sequence (DNA): TGTGCCAGCAGCGCGGGGGGGGGACAGGGGGCCTACGAGCAGTACTTC. It codes for CASSAGGGQGAYEQYF.

This chain joins TRBV7-3 and TRBJ2-3; D may be TRBD2 (5 bases). Looked up from germline, CDR1 is SGHTA and CDR2 is FQGTGA. Trimming shortened V by 5 bases and J by 5 bases, and 8 bases separated the two germline ends. The CDR3 contains 12 residues. The chain's CDR3 is CASSVRGDTQYF. Written as DNA, the CDR3 is TGTGCCAGCAGCGTCCGGGGAGATACGCAGTATTTT.

As concerns this clone: Other DNA sequences in this specimen translate into the identical CDR3. The chain joins TRBV18 to TRBJ1-1; the D is unclear. The CDR3 is 14 amino acids. Germline CDR1 KGHSH, CDR2 LQKENI. Trimming shortened V by 3 bases and J by 0 bases, and 8 bases separated the two germline ends. The CDR3 spells CASSPPSVNTEAFF. As DNA, the CDR3 is TGTGCCAGCTCACCGCCCTCGGTGAACACTGAAGCTTTCTTT.